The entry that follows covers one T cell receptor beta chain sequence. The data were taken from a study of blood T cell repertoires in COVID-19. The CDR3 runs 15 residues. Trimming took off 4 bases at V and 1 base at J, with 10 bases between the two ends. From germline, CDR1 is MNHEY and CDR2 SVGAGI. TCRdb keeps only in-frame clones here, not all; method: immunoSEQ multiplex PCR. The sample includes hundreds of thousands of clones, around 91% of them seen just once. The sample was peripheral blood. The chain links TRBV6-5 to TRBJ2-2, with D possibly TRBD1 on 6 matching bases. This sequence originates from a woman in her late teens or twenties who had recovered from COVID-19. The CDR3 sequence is CASSFDRRNTGELFF. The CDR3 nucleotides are TGTGCCAGCAGTTTCGACAGGCGGAACACCGGGGAGCTGTTTTTT.